This TCR beta chain was sequenced in a study of technical replicates of blood from a few donors. The CDR3 sequence is 16 residues long. V lost 0 bases, J lost 3 bases, and 4 bases stayed unmatched. Germline V gives CDR1 SGHDT, CDR2 YYEEEE. Libraries were prepared by immunoSEQ multiplex PCR; TCRdb keeps only in-frame clonotypes and omits some of them. The sample has roughly 60,000 clones; roughly 89% are singletons. The gene calls are TRBV5-6 and TRBJ1-2, with TRBD1 identical over 11 bases. The sequencing input was PBMCs. The sequence derives from a human donor in good health. Some clones in this sample may be carry-over from other donors' samples. CDR3 DNA: TGTGCCAGCAGCTTGGTTCCGGGACAGGGGGACTATGGCTACACCTTC. Residues: CASSLVPGQGDYGYTF. The whole variable domain, filled in from reference TRBV5-6 and TRBJ1-2, reads DAGVTQSPTHLIKTRGQQVTLRCSPKSGHDTVSWYQQALGQGPQFIFQYYEEEERQRGNFPDRFSGHQFPNYSSELNVNALLLGDSALYLCASSLVPGQGDYGYTFGSGTRLTVV.